The sequence of this T cell receptor (beta chain) was determined in a study of blood T cell repertoires in COVID-19. Allocation to cohorts depended on clinical history reported by the participants. Exposed participants came across a COVID-19 case within 2 weeks before study entry. The CDR3 length is 14 residues. CDR1 and CDR2 (germline): GTSNPN, SVGIG (reference sequence). The junction had 4 bases not matched to a gene; V was cut back by 2 bases and J by 6 bases. TCRdb keeps only in-frame clones here, not all; method: immunoSEQ multiplex PCR. The repertoire holds some 300,000 clones, with around nine tenths as singletons.

The chain is built from TRBV30 and TRBJ1-6; 7 positions match TRBD1. Sequencing was done on a sample of PBMCs or T cells enriched from blood (not recorded which). The receptor was derived from a woman aged 30 to 39 who had been exposed to COVID-19. CDR3 sequence reads: CAWSLTGVNSPLHF. CDR3 in DNA: TGTGCCTGGAGTTTAACAGGGGTTAATTCACCCCTCCACTTT.